The clone carrying this TCR beta chain was detected ten times or more. The CDR3 length is 15 residues. Germline V CDR1 and CDR2: LGHNA, YNFKEQ. V lost 0 bases and J lost 4; bases outside the gene matches: 2. Amplified material comprised TCR beta CDR3 regions derived from RNA transcripts. Second-round multiplex PCR came after first-round RT-PCR with HTBI primers. TCRdb re-called the multiplex PCR reads through MiXCR, storing one row per CDR3 protein. The sample has roughly 170,000 distinct CDR3 sequences, just under 40% seen once. This record belongs to a study of Graves' ophthalmopathy and Graves' hyperthyroidism. Having ophthalmopathy, the donors showed moderate-to-severe activity, CAS ≥3 and NOSPECS ≥4, with disease lasting under 3 months. The authors isolated PBMCs from 8 to 10 ml of fresh peripheral blood.

V and J are TRBV4-2 and TRBJ2-7; 11 nucleotides align to TRBD2. The material sequenced was peripheral blood. The receptor comes from a man in his thirties or forties with Graves' ophthalmopathy. This CDR3 is CASSQDIAGGYEQYF. CDR3 bases: TGTGCCAGCAGCCAAGATATAGCGGGAGGGTACGAGCAGTACTTC.